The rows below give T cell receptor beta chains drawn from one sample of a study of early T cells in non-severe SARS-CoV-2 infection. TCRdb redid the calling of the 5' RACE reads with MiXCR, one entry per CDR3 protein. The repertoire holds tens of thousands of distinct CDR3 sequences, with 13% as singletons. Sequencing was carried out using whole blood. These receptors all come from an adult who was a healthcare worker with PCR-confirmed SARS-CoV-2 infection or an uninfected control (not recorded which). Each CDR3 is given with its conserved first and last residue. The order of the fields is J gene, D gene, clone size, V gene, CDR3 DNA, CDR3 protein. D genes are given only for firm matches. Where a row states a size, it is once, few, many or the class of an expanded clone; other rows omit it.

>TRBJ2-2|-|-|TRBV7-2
TGTGCCAGCAGCTTAGGACGGAGGGCCGGGGAGCTGTTTTTT
CASSLGRRAGELFF
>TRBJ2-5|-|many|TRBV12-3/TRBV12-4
TGTGCCAGCAGCCCCTCAGGCATGGGAGAGACCCAGTACTTC
CASSPSGMGETQYF
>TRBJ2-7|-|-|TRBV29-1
TGCAGCGTTGGCGGGGCTCCCTCCCGGGACGAGCAGTACTTC
CSVGGAPSRDEQYF
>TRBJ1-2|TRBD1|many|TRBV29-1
TGCAGCGTAGCCGGGACAGGAGGAGATCCTAACTATGGCTACACCTTC
CSVAGTGGDPNYGYTF
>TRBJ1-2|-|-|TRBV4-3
TGCGCCAGCAGCCATGCTAAAACGGATGGCTACACCTTC
CASSHAKTDGYTF
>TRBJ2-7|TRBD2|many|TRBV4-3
TGCGCCAGCAGCCAAGTTAGCGGGGGGTCCTGGGGAGGCGAGCAGTACTTC
CASSQVSGGSWGGEQYF
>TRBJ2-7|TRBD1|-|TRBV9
TGTGCCAGCAGCGTAGGTTCAGGGGGCCACGAGCAGTACTTC
CASSVGSGGHEQYF
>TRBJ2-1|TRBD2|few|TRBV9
TGTGCCAGCAGCGTCCCTCTAGCGGGGGCGGGCTCCTACAATGAGCAGTTCTTC
CASSVPLAGAGSYNEQFF
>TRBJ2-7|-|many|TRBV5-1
TGCGCCAGCGGCAGAGGGGGGTTCGGACACGAGCAGTACTTC
CASGRGGFGHEQYF
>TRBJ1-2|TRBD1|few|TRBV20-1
TGCAGTGCTTCCCATAGACAGGGGCATGGCTACACCTTC
CSASHRQGHGYTF
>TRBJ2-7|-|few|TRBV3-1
TGTGCCAGCAGCGGATGGTCGGAGGCCTACGAGCAGTACTTC
CASSGWSEAYEQYF
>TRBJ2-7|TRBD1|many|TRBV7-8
TGTGCCAGCAGCTTACAGACAGGGAAAAACGAGCAGTACTTC
CASSLQTGKNEQYF
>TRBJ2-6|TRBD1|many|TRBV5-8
TGTGCCAGCAGCACCCAGGGGGCTGGGGCCAACGTCCTGACTTTC
CASSTQGAGANVLTF
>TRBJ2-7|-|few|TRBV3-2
TGTGCCAGCAGCCGGACAGGCCTCACCTACGAGCAGTACTTC
CASSRTGLTYEQYF
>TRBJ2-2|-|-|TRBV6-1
TGTGCCACCTTACATACCCCAGGTTTCGGGGAGCTGTTTTTT
CATLHTPGFGELFF
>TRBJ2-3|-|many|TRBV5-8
TGTGCCAGCAGCGGGGGCCCGCAGGTACCAGATACGCAGTATTTT
CASSGGPQVPDTQYF
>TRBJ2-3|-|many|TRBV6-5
TGTGCCAGCAGTTACGCGACAGGACTACCCACAGATACGCAGTATTTT
CASSYATGLPTDTQYF
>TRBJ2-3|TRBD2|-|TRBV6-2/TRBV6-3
TGTGCCAGCAGTTACTCGACTAGCGGGGGCCGGTGGGATACGCAGTATTTT
CASSYSTSGGRWDTQYF
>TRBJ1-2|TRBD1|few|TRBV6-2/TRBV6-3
TGTGCCAGCAGTCACCGGGGACAGCAGATTAACTATGGCTACACCTTC
CASSHRGQQINYGYTF
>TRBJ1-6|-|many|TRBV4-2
TGTGCCAGCAGCCAAGAGGGGCTGGATTCACCCCTCCACTTT
CASSQEGLDSPLHF
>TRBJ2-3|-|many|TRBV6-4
TGTGCCAGCAGTGAGGGGACAACCACAGATACGCAGTATTTT
CASSEGTTTDTQYF
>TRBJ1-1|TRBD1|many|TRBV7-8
TGTGCCAGCACCCGGACAGGGGGCCGGAACACTGAAGCTTTCTTT
CASTRTGGRNTEAFF
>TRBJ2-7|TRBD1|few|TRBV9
TGTGCCAGCAGTGAAACTGACAGGGTATCCTACGAGCAGTACTTC
CASSETDRVSYEQYF